One sample yielded the 16 T cell receptor beta chains listed below, sequenced in a study of shared clonotypes between healthy human individuals. The repertoire was sequenced with immunoSEQ multiplex PCR; TCRdb's copy has only in-frame clones and lacks some. The sample consists of roughly 500,000 clones, approximately 80% of them appearing once. The specimen was PBMCs. The receptors shown here come from a middle-aged woman in good health. Some clones in this sample may be carry-over from other donors' samples.

This chain links TRBV4-1 with TRBJ2-5, with 7 bases identical to TRBD2. The CDR3 is made up of 13 amino acids. The germline V gene has CDR1 MGHRA and CDR2 YSYEKL. The ends lost 5 bases at V and 5 bases at J; junction bases unmatched: 5. In DNA form, the CDR3 reads TGCGCCAGCAGCGGCGGGAGAGGGGAGACCCAGTACTTC. As protein: CASSGGRGETQYF.

The gene calls are TRBV5-1 and TRBJ2-5; D ambiguous. The V gene lost 7 bases and the J gene lost 5 bases, with 12 bases spanning the gap. This CDR3 has 12 residues. Looked up from germline, CDR1 is SGHRS and CDR2 is YFSETQ. The CDR3 loop reads CASGALGETQYF. As DNA, the CDR3 is TGCGCCAGCGGCGCCCTCGGGGAGACCCAGTACTTC.

CDR3 protein: CASSPAWGRNTEAFF. The CDR3, as DNA: TGTGCCAGCAGCCCGGCTTGGGGGAGGAACACTGAAGCTTTCTTT. V usage is TRBV5-5 and J usage is TRBJ1-1, with D tentatively TRBD1 (5 bases). CDR3 length: 15 amino acids. V was shortened by 4 bases and J by 1 base, with 14 bases between the two germline ends. From germline, CDR1 is SGHKS and CDR2 YYEKEE (reference sequence).

The V and J genes are TRBV19 and TRBJ2-3; tentatively, D is TRBD2 (6 bases). Trimming removed 6 bases from V and 3 bases from J, with 13 bases in between. In germline, CDR1 is LNHDA, CDR2 SQIVND (reference sequence). CDR3 length: 14 amino acids. The CDR3 reads CASRRDGGTDTQYF. Here the CDR3 DNA reads TGTGCCAGTAGGAGAGACGGAGGGACAGATACGCAGTATTTT.

This chain links TRBV5-1 with TRBJ2-1, with D maybe TRBD1 (5 bases). The V and J ends lost 0 bases and 0 bases respectively, with 16 bases between them. The germline V gene encodes CDR1 SGHRS and CDR2 YFSETQ. This CDR3 is built from 18 residues. The CDR3 sequence is CASSLVGASSFSYNEQFF. The CDR3 nucleotides are TGCGCCAGCAGCTTGGTAGGGGCTTCCTCATTCTCCTACAATGAGCAGTTCTTC. Based on the CDR3 plus reference TRBV5-1 and TRBJ2-1, the full variable domain is KAGVTQTPRYLIKTRGQQVTLSCSPISGHRSVSWYQQTPGQGLQFLFEYFSETQRNKGNFPGRFSGRQFSNSRSEMNVSTLELGDSALYLCASSLVGASSFSYNEQFFGPGTRLTVL.

The chain recombines TRBV19 with TRBJ2-5; tentative D call: TRBD2 (5 bases). CDR1 is LNHDA, CDR2 SQIVND, per germline (reference sequence). The CDR3 spans 16 residues. Trimming took 4 bases from V and 1 from J, leaving 16 bases between them. The CDR3 nucleotides are TGTGCCAGTAGTAGGCGGGCAAGGGCCCTCCAAGAGACCCAGTACTTC. Protein: CASSRRARALQETQYF.

The chain couples TRBV9 to TRBJ2-2; 7 nucleotides line up with TRBD2. Trimming removed 0 bases from V and 2 bases from J; junction bases left unmatched: 4. Germline V gene sequence: CDR1 SGDLS, CDR2 YYNGEE. This CDR3 region has 16 residues. The CDR3 coding sequence is TGTGCCAGCAGCGTAGGGCTAGCGGTTAACACCGGGGAGCTGTTTTTT. Translated, it gives CASSVGLAVNTGELFF.

The gene calls are TRBV30 and TRBJ2-3; 7 nucleotides agree with TRBD2. The CDR3 covers 14 residues. Per germline, CDR1 GTSNPN and CDR2 SVGIG (reference sequence). The V gene end was trimmed by 8 bases and the J gene end by 0 bases; junction bases not matched to a gene: 8. The DNA for the CDR3 is TGTGCCCGGGAGGCACAGGAGAGCACAGATACGCAGTATTTT. Translation: CAREAQESTDTQYF. Full variable domain (remainder filled in from reference TRBV30 and TRBJ2-3): SQTIHQWPATLVQPVGSPLSLECTVEGTSNPNLYWYRQAAGRGLQLLFYSVGIGQISSEVPQNLSASRPQDRQFILSSKKLLLSDSGFYLCAREAQESTDTQYFGPGTRLTVL.

The V and J genes are TRBV7-2 and TRBJ2-7; 7 bases line up with TRBD2. The CDR3 is made up of 15 amino acids. The V gene's germline CDR1 is SGHTA and CDR2 FQGNSA. The J segment lost 7 bases and the V segment lost 6 bases, leaving 15 bases of the junction unmatched. CDR3 in amino acids: CASRVGFAGEGEQYF. CDR3 bases: TGTGCCAGCAGGGTGGGATTCGCGGGAGAGGGTGAGCAGTACTTC.

Turning to this clone: At one of its ends the junction is not consistent with the germline gene, which may arise from a read error. This chain links TRBV28 with TRBJ2-1; D is tentatively TRBD1 or TRBD2 (5 bases each). The CDR3 has 19 residues. Per germline, CDR1 MDHEN and CDR2 SYDVKM. The CDR3 sequence is CASSSPTTTNQGTGNEQLF. CDR3 DNA sequence: TGTGCCAGCAGTTCCCCCACCACTACGAATCAGGGAACGGGGAATGAGCAGCTCTTC.

The V and J genes are TRBV9 and TRBJ2-1; D possibly corresponds to TRBD2 (6 bases). Germline loops: CDR1 SGDLS, CDR2 YYNGEE. This CDR3 has 15 amino acids. V shed 0 bases and J shed 5 bases, with 12 bases lying between them. This CDR3 is CASSVAISGDNEQFF. The CDR3 nucleotides are TGTGCCAGCAGCGTAGCTATTAGCGGCGACAATGAGCAGTTCTTC.

The chain couples TRBV11-2 to TRBJ2-7; D is undetermined. The ends were cut back, 7 bases at V and 7 bases at J, with 14 bases in the middle. CDR3 length equals 12 residues. CDR1 and CDR2 from the germline V gene are SGHAT and FQNNGV. The CDR3 DNA is TGTGCCAGCACCCCGGCGTCCTGGGAGCAGTACTTC. This translates into CASTPASWEQYF. Using reference TRBV11-2 and TRBJ2-7 for the parts outside the CDR3, the full variable domain is EAGVAQSPRYKIIEKRQSVAFWCNPISGHATLYWYQQILGQGPKLLIQFQNNGVVDDSQLPKDRFSAERLKGVDSTLKIQPAKLEDSAVYLCASTPASWEQYFGPGTRLTVT.

V usage is TRBV10-3 and J usage is TRBJ2-7; D possibly corresponds to TRBD2 (6 bases). V lost 6 bases and J lost 6, with 15 bases in between. Germline CDR1 and CDR2: ENHRY and SYGVKD. There are 13 residues in the CDR3. As DNA, the CDR3 is TGTGCCATCAGCATCCGGGAGTCTCTCGAGCAGTACTTC. Protein sequence: CAISIRESLEQYF.

The chain couples TRBV5-1 to TRBJ2-1, with TRBD2 as a possible D gene (5 bases). The CDR3 contains 16 residues. Germline V gene sequence: CDR1 SGHRS, CDR2 YFSETQ. The V and J ends lost 0 bases and 0 bases respectively, with 10 bases between them. CDR3: CASSLGRASSYNEQFF. The DNA of the CDR3 is TGCGCCAGCAGCTTGGGGCGGGCCAGCTCCTACAATGAGCAGTTCTTC.

The chain is built from TRBV10-3 and TRBJ2-7; 8 nucleotides line up with TRBD1. The ends lost 8 bases at V and 4 bases at J; junction bases unmatched: 10. There are 14 residues in the CDR3. Germline lookup yields CDR1 ENHRY and CDR2 SYGVKD. The CDR3 sequence is CAIRPTGGIYEQYF. The CDR3 coding sequence is TGTGCCATCCGGCCAACAGGGGGTATTTACGAGCAGTACTTC.

This chain joins TRBV18 and TRBJ2-7; TRBD2 matches at 7 bases. With 5 bases clipped from V and 3 bases from J, the junction kept 7 bases outside the gene matches. This CDR3 is built from 14 residues. Germline assignment: CDR1 KGHSH and CDR2 LQKENI. Here the CDR3 DNA reads TGTGCCAGCTCAATCCGGGAGGCAAACTACGAGCAGTACTTC. It yields the protein CASSIREANYEQYF.